This record concerns one TCR beta chain sequence. Antigen unknown. Use of 60 Vbeta and 13 Jbeta primers characterized the PCR. TCRdb's table, derived via immunoSEQ multiplex PCR, lists solely in-frame clones and lacks some. This table holds 150,000 to 190,000 clones, 82% found once. The sample belongs to a study of cytomegalovirus exposure and HLA in healthy donors. Study-wide results and caveats: According to an earlier analysis, most TCR beta V segments yielded productive rearrangements about 90% or about 30% of the time. In a later analysis, a genetic analysis reported fewer productive-TCR N-insertions in an Asian-associated ancestry cluster than the cohort average. In a later analysis, parvovirus B19, influenza, CMV and Epstein-Barr virus appeared linked to several top co-occurrence clusters. Diagnosis of cytomegalovirus status made by the classifier reportedly showed high specificity and sensitivity.

This clonotype was obtained from a woman aged 50 to 60 in good health and CMV-seropositive. Sequenced input: PBMCs.

This chain's CDR3 is CSYRENTEAFF. The CDR3 nucleotides read TGCAGCTACAGGGAGAACACTGAAGCTTTCTTT. This chain joins TRBV29-1 and TRBJ1-1, with TRBD1 as a possible D gene (6 bases). Germline V gene data show CDR1 as SQVTM and CDR2 as ANQGSEA. V dropped 8 bases and J dropped 1 base, with 8 bases sitting between them. The CDR3 is 11 amino acids.